This T cell receptor beta chain was sequenced during a study of CXCR3-negative and CXCR3-positive naive CD8 T cells. Overall study: Summed over all libraries, TRB reads came to around 140 million, with about 1.5 +/- 0.3 million per library.

Findings and caveats of the study: Similar levels of surface CD5 were seen between naive subsets; TCR strength was inferred from TRB CDR3 properties.

Of note for this clonotype: What it recognizes is unknown.

The CDR3 sequence is 13 residues long. Germline lookup yields CDR1 MNHEY and CDR2 SMNVEV (reference sequence). UMI-labeled 5' RACE TRB cDNA libraries were prepared from the cells. TCRdb re-called the 5' RACE reads; every CDR3 protein appears as one record, without DNA. The table for this sample gives tens of thousands of distinct CDR3 sequences. The authors gated naive CD8+ T cells as CD45RO-CCR7+CD27+CD95-. The specimen was naive CXCR3- CD8+ T cells from blood. The sample's subset: CD45RO-CCR7+CD27+CD95- naive CD8+ T cells lacking CXCR3 (TNR3-). The clonotype was recovered from a human donor in good health. Some clones in this sample may be carry-over from other donors' samples. The genes are TRBV27 and TRBJ2-7; TCRdb returns TRBD1, unconfirmable since there is no DNA. CDR3 loop: CASSQGSLYEQYF.